This T cell receptor (beta chain) was retrieved from a study of T cells in localized non-small cell lung cancer. Assay used: immunoSEQ multiplex PCR; TCRdb lists only in-frame clones, some missing. The sample carries roughly 39,000 clones, around nine tenths recorded once. Germline V gene sequence: CDR1 SGHAT, CDR2 FQNNGV. The CDR3 runs 15 residues. The ends were cut back, 5 bases at V and 6 bases at J, with 17 bases in the middle. The TCR sequence derives from a man aged 18 to 49 with stage I lung adenocarcinoma. The input for sequencing was peripheral blood, taken before any cancer treatment. The genes are TRBV11-2 and TRBJ1-5, with D possibly TRBD1 on 5 matching bases. CDR3 in DNA: TGTGCCAGCAGCCCCGCGGGGGAGGAAAGTCAGCCCCAGCATTTT. It specifies CASSPAGEESQPQHF. The full variable domain, with the rest looked up from reference TRBV11-2 and TRBJ1-5, is EAGVAQSPRYKIIEKRQSVAFWCNPISGHATLYWYQQILGQGPKLLIQFQNNGVVDDSQLPKDRFSAERLKGVDSTLKIQPAKLEDSAVYLCASSPAGEESQPQHFGDGTRLSIL.